A few counts support the clone carrying this T cell receptor beta chain. Its cognate antigen is unknown. The CDR3 is 15 residues long. The V segment lost 2 bases and the J segment 5 bases; nucleotides outside the gene matches: 4. CDR1 is SGHTA and CDR2 is FQGNSA in the germline V gene. Produced via immunoSEQ multiplex PCR; TCRdb's table is partial and in-frame only. The repertoire includes 46,000 or so clones, 30% to 40% of them detected once, and 2.5% to 3.5% sits in the top ten. The data stem from a study of tumour-infiltrating T cells in Burkitt lymphoma. The study's findings and limits: Public clonotypes, several, appeared across numerous Burkitt lymphoma patients.

The source is a human donor with Burkitt lymphoma. The gene calls are TRBV7-2 and TRBJ2-5; TRBD2 aligns across 11 bases. Sequenced: tumor tissue. The CDR3, as DNA: TGTGCCAGCAGCTTACCCGCTAGCGGGGGGGAGACCCAGTACTTC. Amino acids: CASSLPASGGETQYF. Using reference TRBV7-2 and TRBJ2-5 for the parts outside the CDR3, the full variable domain is GAGVSQSPSNKVTEKGKDVELRCDPISGHTALYWYRQSLGQGLEFLIYFQGNSAPDKSGLPSDRFSAERTGGSVSTLTIQRTQQEDSAVYLCASSLPASGGETQYFGPGTRLLVL.